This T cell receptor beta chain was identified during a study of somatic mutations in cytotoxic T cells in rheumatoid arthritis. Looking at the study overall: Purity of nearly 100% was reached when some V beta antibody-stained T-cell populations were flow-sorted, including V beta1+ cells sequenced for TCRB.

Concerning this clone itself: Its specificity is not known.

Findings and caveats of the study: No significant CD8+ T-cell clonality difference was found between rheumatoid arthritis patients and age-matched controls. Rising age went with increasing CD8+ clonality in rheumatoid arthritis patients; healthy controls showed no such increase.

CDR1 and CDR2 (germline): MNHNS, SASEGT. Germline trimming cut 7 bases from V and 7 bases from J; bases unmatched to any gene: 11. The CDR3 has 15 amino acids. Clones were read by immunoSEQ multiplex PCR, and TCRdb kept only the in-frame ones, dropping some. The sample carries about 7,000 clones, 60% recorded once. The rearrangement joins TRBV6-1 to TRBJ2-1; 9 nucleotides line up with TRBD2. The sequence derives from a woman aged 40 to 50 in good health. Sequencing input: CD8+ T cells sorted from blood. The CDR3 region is CASKKAVAGVNEQFF. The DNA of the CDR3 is TGTGCCAGCAAGAAGGCCGTAGCGGGAGTGAATGAGCAGTTCTTC.